The clone carrying this T cell receptor (beta chain) has just one count. CDR3 size: 15 residues. Germline CDR1 SGHNT, CDR2 YYREEE (reference sequence). Trimming took 1 base from V and 6 from J, leaving 13 bases between them. The data were obtained in a study of blood T cell repertoires in COVID-19. The protocol was immunoSEQ multiplex PCR, while the TCRdb copy is restricted to in-frame clones and leaves out a portion. The sample yields under 200,000 clones, over 80% seen once. Sequencing was performed on PBMCs or T cells enriched from blood (not recorded which). The rearrangement links TRBV5-4 to TRBJ2-2; D possibly corresponds to TRBD1 (5 bases). The TCR sequence derives from a woman aged 55-75 years who had recovered from COVID-19. As DNA, the CDR3 is TGTGCCAGCAGCTTGAGCCGGACAACCGCCGGGGAGCTGTTTTTT. This translates into CASSLSRTTAGELFF.